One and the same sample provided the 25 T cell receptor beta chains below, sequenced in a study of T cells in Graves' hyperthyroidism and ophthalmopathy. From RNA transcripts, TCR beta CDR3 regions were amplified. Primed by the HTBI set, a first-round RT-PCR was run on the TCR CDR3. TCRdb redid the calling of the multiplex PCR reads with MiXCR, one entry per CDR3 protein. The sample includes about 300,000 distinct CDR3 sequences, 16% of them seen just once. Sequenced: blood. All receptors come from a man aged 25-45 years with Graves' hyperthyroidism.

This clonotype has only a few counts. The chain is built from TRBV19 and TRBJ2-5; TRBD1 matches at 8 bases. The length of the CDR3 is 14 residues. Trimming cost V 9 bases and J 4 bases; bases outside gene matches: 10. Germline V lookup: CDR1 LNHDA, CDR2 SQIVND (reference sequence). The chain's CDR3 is CASARQGSLETQYF. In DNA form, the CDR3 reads TGTGCCAGCGCCAGACAGGGGTCGTTAGAGACCCAGTACTTC.

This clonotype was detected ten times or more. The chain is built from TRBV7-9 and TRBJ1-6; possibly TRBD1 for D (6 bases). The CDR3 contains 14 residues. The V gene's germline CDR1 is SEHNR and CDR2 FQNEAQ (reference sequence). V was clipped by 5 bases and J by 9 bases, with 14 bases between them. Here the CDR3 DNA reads TGTGCCAGCAGCCGTACCCCAGGGGTTTCACCCCTCCACTTT. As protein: CASSRTPGVSPLHF.

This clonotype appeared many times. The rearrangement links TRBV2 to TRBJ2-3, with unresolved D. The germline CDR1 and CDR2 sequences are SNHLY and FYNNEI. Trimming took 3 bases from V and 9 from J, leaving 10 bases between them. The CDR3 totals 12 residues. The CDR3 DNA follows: TGTGCCAGCAGTGACCGGGCAGGCACGCAGTATTTT. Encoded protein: CASSDRAGTQYF.

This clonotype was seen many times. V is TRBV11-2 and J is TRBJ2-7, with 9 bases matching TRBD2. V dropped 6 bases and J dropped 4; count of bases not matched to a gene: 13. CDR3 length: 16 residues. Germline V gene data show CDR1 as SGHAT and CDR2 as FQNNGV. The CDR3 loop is CASRVVAGGPFYEQYF. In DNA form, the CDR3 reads TGTGCCAGCAGAGTAGTGGCGGGAGGGCCTTTTTACGAGCAGTACTTC.

Here the CDR3 reads CASSFPRARGTGELFF. The CDR3, as DNA: TGTGCCAGCAGTTTTCCCCGGGCAAGGGGCACCGGGGAGCTGTTTTTT. The chain has TRBV12-3 or TRBV12-4 and TRBJ2-2; tentative D call: TRBD1 (5 bases). V lost 3 bases to trimming and J lost 4 bases, with 15 bases between them. The CDR3 loop spans 16 amino acids.

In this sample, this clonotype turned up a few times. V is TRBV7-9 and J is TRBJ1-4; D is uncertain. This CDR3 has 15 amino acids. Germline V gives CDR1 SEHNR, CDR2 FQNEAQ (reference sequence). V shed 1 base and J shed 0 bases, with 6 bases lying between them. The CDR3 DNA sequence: TGTGCCAGCAGCTTAGACCCTACAACTAATGAAAAACTGTTTTTT. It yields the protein CASSLDPTTNEKLFF.

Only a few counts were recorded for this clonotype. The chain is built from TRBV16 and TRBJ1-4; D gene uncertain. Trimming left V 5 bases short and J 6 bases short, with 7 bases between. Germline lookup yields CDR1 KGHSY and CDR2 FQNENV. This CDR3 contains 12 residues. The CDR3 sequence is CASSLVDEKLFF. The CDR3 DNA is TGTGCCAGCAGCTTAGTTGATGAAAAACTGTTTTTT.

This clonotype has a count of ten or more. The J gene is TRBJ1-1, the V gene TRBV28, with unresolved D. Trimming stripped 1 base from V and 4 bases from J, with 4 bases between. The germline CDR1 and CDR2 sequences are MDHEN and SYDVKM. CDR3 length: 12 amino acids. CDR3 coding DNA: TGTGCCAGCAGTTTATCGCGCACTGAAGCTTTCTTT. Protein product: CASSLSRTEAFF.

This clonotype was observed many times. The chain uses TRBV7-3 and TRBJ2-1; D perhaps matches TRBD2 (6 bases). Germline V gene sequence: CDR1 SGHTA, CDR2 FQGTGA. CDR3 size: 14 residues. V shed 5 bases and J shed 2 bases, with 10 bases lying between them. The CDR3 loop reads CASSPAGPYNEQFF. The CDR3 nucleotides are TGTGCCAGCAGCCCAGCGGGCCCCTACAATGAGCAGTTCTTC. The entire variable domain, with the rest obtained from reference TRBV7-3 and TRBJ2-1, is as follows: GAGVSQTPSNKVTEKGKYVELRCDPISGHTALYWYRQSLGQGPEFLIYFQGTGAADDSGLPNDRFFAVRPEGSVSTLKIQRTERGDSAVYLCASSPAGPYNEQFFGPGTRLTVL.

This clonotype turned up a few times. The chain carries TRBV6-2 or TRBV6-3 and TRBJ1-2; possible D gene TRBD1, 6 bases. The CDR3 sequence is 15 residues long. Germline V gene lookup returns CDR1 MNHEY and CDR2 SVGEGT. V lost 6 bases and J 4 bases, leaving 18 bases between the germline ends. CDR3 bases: TGTGCCAGCAGAGATAATACAGGGTACGGCTATGGCTACACCTTC. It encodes CASRDNTGYGYGYTF.

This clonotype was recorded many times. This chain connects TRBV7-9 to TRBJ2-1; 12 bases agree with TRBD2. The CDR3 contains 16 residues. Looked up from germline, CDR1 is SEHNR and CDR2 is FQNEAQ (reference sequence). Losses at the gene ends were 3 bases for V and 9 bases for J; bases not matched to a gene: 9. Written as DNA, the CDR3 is TGTGCCAGCAGCTTGTCGCGACTAGCGGGGGTTCGTGAGCAGTTCTTC. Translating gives CASSLSRLAGVREQFF. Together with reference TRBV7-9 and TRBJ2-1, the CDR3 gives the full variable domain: DTGVSQNPRHKITKRGQNVTFRCDPISEHNRLYWYRQTLGQGPEFLTYFQNEAQLEKSRLLSDRFSAERPKGSFSTLEIQRTEQGDSAMYLCASSLSRLAGVREQFFGPGTRLTVL.

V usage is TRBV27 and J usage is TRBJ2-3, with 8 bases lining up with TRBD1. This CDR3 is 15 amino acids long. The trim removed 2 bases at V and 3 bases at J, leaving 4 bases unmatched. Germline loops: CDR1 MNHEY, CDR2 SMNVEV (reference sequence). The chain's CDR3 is CASSLRTGKTDTQYF. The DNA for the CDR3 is TGTGCCAGCAGTTTAAGGACAGGGAAAACAGATACGCAGTATTTT.

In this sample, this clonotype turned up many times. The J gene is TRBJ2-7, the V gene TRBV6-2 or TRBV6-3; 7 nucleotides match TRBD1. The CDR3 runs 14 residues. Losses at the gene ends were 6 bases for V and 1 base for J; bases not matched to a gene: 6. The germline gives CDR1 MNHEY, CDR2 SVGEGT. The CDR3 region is CASRRTGESYEQYF. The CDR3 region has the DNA TGTGCCAGCAGACGGACAGGTGAATCCTACGAGCAGTACTTC.

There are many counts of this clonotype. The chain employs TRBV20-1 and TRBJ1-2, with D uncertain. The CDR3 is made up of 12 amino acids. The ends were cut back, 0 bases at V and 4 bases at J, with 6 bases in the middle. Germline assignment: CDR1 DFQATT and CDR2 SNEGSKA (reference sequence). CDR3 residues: CSARDASYGYTF. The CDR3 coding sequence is TGCAGTGCTAGAGATGCCAGCTATGGCTACACCTTC.

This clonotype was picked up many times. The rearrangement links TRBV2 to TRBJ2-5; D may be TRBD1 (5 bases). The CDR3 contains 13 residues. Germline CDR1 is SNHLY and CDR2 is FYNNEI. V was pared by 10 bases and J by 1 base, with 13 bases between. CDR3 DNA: TGTGCCACCAAACCCACAGGCCAAGAGACCCAGTACTTC. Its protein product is CATKPTGQETQYF.

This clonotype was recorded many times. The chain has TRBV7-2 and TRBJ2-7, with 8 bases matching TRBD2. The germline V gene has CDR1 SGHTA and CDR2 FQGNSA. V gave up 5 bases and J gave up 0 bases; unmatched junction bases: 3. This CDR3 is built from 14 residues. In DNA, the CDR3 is TGTGCCAGCAGCACCAGCGGGAGCTCCTACGAGCAGTACTTC. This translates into CASSTSGSSYEQYF.

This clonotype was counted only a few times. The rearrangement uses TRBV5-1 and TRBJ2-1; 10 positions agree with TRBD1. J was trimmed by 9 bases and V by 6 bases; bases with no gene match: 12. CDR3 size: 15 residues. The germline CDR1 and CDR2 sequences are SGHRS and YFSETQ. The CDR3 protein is CASTQTGGYGGEQFF. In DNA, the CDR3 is TGCGCCAGCACCCAGACAGGGGGCTATGGGGGTGAGCAGTTCTTC.

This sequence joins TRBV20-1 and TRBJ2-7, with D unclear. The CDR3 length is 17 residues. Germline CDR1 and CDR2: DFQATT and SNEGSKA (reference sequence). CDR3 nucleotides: TGCAGCGTTGAAGTATTTGGCAGTAGCCGAAGCTCCTACGAGCAGTACTTC. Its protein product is CSVEVFGSSRSSYEQYF.

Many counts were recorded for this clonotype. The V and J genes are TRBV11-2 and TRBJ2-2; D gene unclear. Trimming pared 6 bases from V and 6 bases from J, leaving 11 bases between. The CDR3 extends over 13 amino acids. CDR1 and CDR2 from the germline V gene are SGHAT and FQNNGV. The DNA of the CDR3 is TGTGCCAGCAGGCCGACGACCGCCGGGGAGCTGTTTTTT. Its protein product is CASRPTTAGELFF. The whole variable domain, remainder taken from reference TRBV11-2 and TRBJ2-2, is EAGVAQSPRYKIIEKRQSVAFWCNPISGHATLYWYQQILGQGPKLLIQFQNNGVVDDSQLPKDRFSAERLKGVDSTLKIQPAKLEDSAVYLCASRPTTAGELFFGEGSRLTVL.

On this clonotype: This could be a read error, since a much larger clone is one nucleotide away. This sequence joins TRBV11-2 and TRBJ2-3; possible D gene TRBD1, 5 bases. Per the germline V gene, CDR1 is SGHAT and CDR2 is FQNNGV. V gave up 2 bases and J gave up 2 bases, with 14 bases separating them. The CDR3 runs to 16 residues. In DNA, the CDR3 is TGTGCCAGCAGCTTACTAGACAGCCACTACACAGATACGCAGTATTTT. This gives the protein CASSLLDSHYTDTQYF.

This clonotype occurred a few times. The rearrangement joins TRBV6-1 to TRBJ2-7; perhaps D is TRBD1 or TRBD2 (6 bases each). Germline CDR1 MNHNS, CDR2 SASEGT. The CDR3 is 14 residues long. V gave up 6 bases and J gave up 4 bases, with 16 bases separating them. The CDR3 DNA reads TGTGCCAGCAGAAGGGGGGACGGGAATTACGAGCAGTACTTC. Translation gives CASRRGDGNYEQYF.

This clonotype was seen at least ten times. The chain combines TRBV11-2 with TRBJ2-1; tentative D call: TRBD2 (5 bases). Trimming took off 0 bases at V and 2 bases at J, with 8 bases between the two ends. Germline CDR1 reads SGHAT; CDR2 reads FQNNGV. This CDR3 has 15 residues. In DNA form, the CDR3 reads TGTGCCAGCAGCTTAGAGTTCGGGGCCTACAATGAGCAGTTCTTC. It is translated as CASSLEFGAYNEQFF.

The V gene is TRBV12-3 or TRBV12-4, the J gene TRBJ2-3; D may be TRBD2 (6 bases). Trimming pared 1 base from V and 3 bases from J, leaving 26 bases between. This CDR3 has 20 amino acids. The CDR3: CASSLGLGGSVLLLTDTQYF. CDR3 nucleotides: TGTGCCAGCAGTTTAGGGTTGGGAGGATCGGTTTTGTTGCTGACAGATACGCAGTATTTT.

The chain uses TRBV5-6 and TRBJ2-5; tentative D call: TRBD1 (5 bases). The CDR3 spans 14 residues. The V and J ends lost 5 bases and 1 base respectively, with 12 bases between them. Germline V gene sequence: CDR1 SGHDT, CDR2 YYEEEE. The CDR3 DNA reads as TGTGCCAGCAGTGAACAGGCCTTCCAAGAGACCCAGTACTTC. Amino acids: CASSEQAFQETQYF.

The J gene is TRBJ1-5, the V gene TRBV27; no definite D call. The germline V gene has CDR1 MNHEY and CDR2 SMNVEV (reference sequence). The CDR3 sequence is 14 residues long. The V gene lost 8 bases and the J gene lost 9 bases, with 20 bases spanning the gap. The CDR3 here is CASGSWAGGLPQHF. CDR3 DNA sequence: TGTGCCAGCGGATCGTGGGCGGGAGGATTGCCCCAGCATTTT.